The source of this T cell receptor (beta chain) is a study of cytomegalovirus exposure and HLA in healthy donors. Findings of the study overall: Across donors, most TCRs were seen rarely, yet some public ones were widespread. Specificity of three CMV-associated chains for CMV antigens was verified in vitro. The study flagged some 170 TCR beta chains as cytomegalovirus-associated.

A remark on this clone: The antigen remains unidentified.

The method was immunoSEQ multiplex PCR; TCRdb's version includes in-frame clones alone and lacks a portion of them. Here the sample spans approximately 230,000 clones, roughly nine tenths being singletons. V was trimmed by 3 bases and J by 3 bases, leaving 12 bases between them. Per germline, CDR1 SGDLS and CDR2 YYNGEE. The CDR3 has 14 residues. This TCR was recovered from a man aged 18 to 29 in good health and CMV-seropositive. What was sequenced was PBMCs. The chain couples TRBV9 to TRBJ1-2, with D possibly being TRBD1 (5 bases). CDR3 coding DNA: TGTGCCAGCAGCGCCGTGGGGGGATACTATGGCTACACCTTC. Its translation: CASSAVGGYYGYTF.